This entry lists 25 T cell receptor beta chains sequenced from one sample in a study of cytotoxic CD8 clonotypes in ibrutinib-treated CLL. Assay: immunoSEQ multiplex PCR; the TCRdb copy retains only in-frame clones and omits some. The sample includes about 200,000 clones, approximately 75% seen only once; the top ten take 10% to 12%. Sequences were derived from PBMCs, sampled after 12 months of ibrutinib treatment. These receptors were obtained from a human donor with chronic lymphocytic leukemia.

The chain carries TRBV29-1 and TRBJ2-1; TRBD2 aligns across 13 bases. CDR3 length equals 20 residues. Trimming took 4 bases from V and 4 from J; bases not matched to a gene: 19. CDR1 SQVTM and CDR2 ANQGSEA come from the germline V gene. In DNA form, the CDR3 reads TGCAGCGTTGGCGGGGTTTGGGGACTAGCGGGAATGACGTTATACAATGAGCAGTTCTTC. Protein: CSVGGVWGLAGMTLYNEQFF.

The chain links TRBV18 to TRBJ2-4; a weak D match, TRBD2 (5 bases). CDR1 and CDR2 from the germline V gene are KGHSH and LQKENI. The CDR3 sequence is 13 residues long. V gave up 1 base and J gave up 7 bases, with 8 bases separating them. DNA of the CDR3: TGTGCCAGCTCACCACAGGGAGTGAACATTCAGTACTTC. It yields the protein CASSPQGVNIQYF.

J is TRBJ1-1 and V is TRBV18; D may be TRBD1 (6 bases). The CDR3 contains 12 residues. Germline lookup yields CDR1 KGHSH and CDR2 LQKENI. Trimming left V 9 bases short and J 1 base short, with 9 bases between. CDR3 loop: CASKTGNTEAFF. In nucleotides, the CDR3 is TGTGCCAGTAAGACAGGGAACACTGAAGCTTTCTTT.

The chain uses TRBV4-1 and TRBJ1-2; possibly TRBD1 for D (6 bases). The CDR3 has 14 amino acids. Germline lookup yields CDR1 MGHRA and CDR2 YSYEKL. V lost 2 bases to trimming and J lost 4 bases, with 11 bases between them. The CDR3 protein is CASSQLTGVYGYTF. As DNA, the CDR3 is TGCGCCAGCAGCCAATTGACAGGAGTCTATGGCTACACCTTC.

The CDR3 coding sequence is TGTGCCAGCAGTTCGCAGGGAGTGGATCAGCCCCAGCATTTT. Translating gives CASSSQGVDQPQHF. The chain recombines TRBV27 with TRBJ1-5, with D perhaps TRBD1 (5 bases). CDR3 length: 14 amino acids. Trimming took off 4 bases at V and 5 bases at J, with 12 bases between the two ends. Germline lookup yields CDR1 MNHEY and CDR2 SMNVEV (reference sequence).

This clone appeared a few times. The chain is built from TRBV10-1 and TRBJ1-1; a possible D gene is TRBD1 (5 bases). Trimming took 4 bases from V and 5 from J, leaving 11 bases between them. Germline V gene data show CDR1 as WNHNN and CDR2 as SYGVQD (reference sequence). The CDR3 is 13 residues long. The CDR3 bases are TGCGCCAGCAGTGGAGGCTGGGGGACTGAAGCTTTCTTT. Translation gives CASSGGWGTEAFF.

In its sample, this clone was seen a few times. This sequence joins TRBV5-1 and TRBJ2-3; tentatively, D is TRBD1 (5 bases). The CDR3 consists of 15 residues. Germline V gene sequence: CDR1 SGHRS, CDR2 YFSETQ. Trimming removed 1 base at V and 0 bases at J, with 9 bases between. CDR3: CASSLQGYSTDTQYF. CDR3 DNA: TGCGCCAGCAGCTTGCAGGGTTACAGCACAGATACGCAGTATTTT.

The chain is built from TRBV5-6 and TRBJ1-6, with D tentatively TRBD1 (5 bases). The CDR3 is made up of 14 amino acids. Trimming stripped 0 bases from V and 10 bases from J, with 11 bases between. Germline CDR1 and CDR2: SGHDT and YYEEEE. The CDR3 bases are TGTGCCAGCAGCTTGGTTCAGGGCCAGTCACCCCTCCACTTT. It specifies CASSLVQGQSPLHF.

The gene calls are TRBV6-5 and TRBJ2-1, with 8 bases matching TRBD2. The junction had 11 bases not matched to a gene; V was cut back by 10 bases and J by 9 bases. Germline V CDR1 and CDR2: MNHEY, SVGAGI. The CDR3 contains 13 residues. Here the CDR3 reads CATARGSGGEQFF. The CDR3 coding sequence is TGTGCCACAGCTCGGGGGAGCGGGGGTGAGCAGTTCTTC.

This sequence joins TRBV5-4 and TRBJ1-2; no firm D call. Germline V gene data show CDR1 as SGHNT and CDR2 as YYREEE (reference sequence). This CDR3 spans 12 amino acids. The ends were cut back, 4 bases at V and 8 bases at J, with 12 bases in the middle. For the CDR3, the DNA is TGTGCCAGCAGCCAGGACGTGGGAGGCTACACCTTC. This translates into CASSQDVGGYTF.

This clone was counted a few times. The chain carries TRBV4-1 and TRBJ2-5, with TRBD2 matching 7 bases. The length of the CDR3 is 16 residues. Germline trimming cut 2 bases from V and 3 bases from J; bases unmatched to any gene: 9. Germline assignment: CDR1 MGHRA and CDR2 YSYEKL. The CDR3 here is CASSQPPWGGEETQYF. In nucleotides, the CDR3 is TGCGCCAGCAGCCAACCCCCCTGGGGGGGGGAAGAGACCCAGTACTTC.

V gene TRBV28 combines with J gene TRBJ2-3; 7 bases are a match to TRBD2. The CDR3 has 15 amino acids. CDR1 and CDR2 (germline): MDHEN, SYDVKM. The V segment lost 3 bases and the J segment 6 bases; nucleotides outside the gene matches: 9. The CDR3 nucleotides read TGTGCCAGCAGTTTTTCAGCGGGAAGAGCGGATACGCAGTATTTT. Translated: CASSFSAGRADTQYF.

This chain links TRBV2 with TRBJ2-7; the match to TRBD2 covers 11 bases. After removal of 6 bases from V and 2 bases from J, the junction contained 6 bases not matched to a gene. The CDR3 spans 15 residues. Germline-derived CDR1 and CDR2 are SNHLY and FYNNEI. CDR3 region: CASSTLAGGPYEQYF. Written as DNA, the CDR3 is TGTGCCAGCAGCACCCTAGCGGGAGGACCCTACGAGCAGTACTTC. Looking up the rest from reference TRBV2 and TRBJ2-7 gives the full variable domain: EPEVTQTPSHQVTQMGQEVILRCVPISNHLYFYWYRQILGQKVEFLVSFYNNEISEKSEIFDDQFSVERPDGSNFTLKIRSTKLEDSAMYFCASSTLAGGPYEQYFGPGTRLTVT.

On this clone: Other DNA variants within this sample encode the same CDR3. V gene TRBV27 combines with J gene TRBJ2-3, with D unclear. This CDR3 has 14 amino acids. Germline loops: CDR1 MNHEY, CDR2 SMNVEV (reference sequence). The V and J ends lost 2 bases and 1 base respectively, with 7 bases between them. The CDR3 DNA follows: TGTGCCAGCAGTTTAAGTAGGGGCACAGATACGCAGTATTTT. The encoded protein is CASSLSRGTDTQYF.

The chain joins TRBV18 to TRBJ2-2; 7 nucleotides match TRBD1. Germline V CDR1 and CDR2: KGHSH, LQKENI. The CDR3 runs to 15 residues. Trimming cost V 4 bases and J 4 bases; bases outside gene matches: 6. CDR3 protein: CASSLDRDGTGELFF. DNA for the CDR3: TGTGCCAGCTCACTCGACAGGGACGGCACCGGGGAGCTGTTTTTT.

This clone appeared a single time. The V gene is TRBV7-9, the J gene TRBJ1-1; TRBD1 might be the D (5 bases). This CDR3 region has 15 residues. Trimming took 5 bases from V and 3 from J, leaving 16 bases between them. Germline CDR1 reads SEHNR; CDR2 reads FQNEAQ (reference sequence). The CDR3 loop reads CASSLLEGLDTEAFF. The CDR3 nucleotides are TGTGCCAGCAGCCTACTGGAGGGGCTGGACACTGAAGCTTTCTTT.

This chain joins TRBV5-1 and TRBJ2-2, with TRBD2 matching over 14 bases. The germline V gene has CDR1 SGHRS and CDR2 YFSETQ. CDR3 size: 16 residues. V was clipped by 4 bases and J by 5 bases; unmatched bases: 4. The CDR3, as DNA: TGCGCCAGCAGCCACGGACTAGCGGGGGGAACCGGGGAGCTGTTTTTT. Encoded protein: CASSHGLAGGTGELFF.

The V gene is TRBV7-6, the J gene TRBJ2-3; 9 bases are a match to TRBD1. J lost 0 bases, V lost 10 bases, and 5 bases had no gene match. The CDR3 has 14 residues. Germline assignment: CDR1 SGHVS and CDR2 FNYEAQ. The CDR3: CATRTGASTDTQYF. In DNA form, the CDR3 reads TGTGCCACAAGGACAGGGGCTAGCACAGATACGCAGTATTTT.

This chain connects TRBV23-1 to TRBJ2-2; TRBD1 agrees at 10 bases. TRBV23-1 is known as an ORF, though its function is uncertain. V lost 7 bases and J lost 2; bases outside the gene matches: 10. The CDR3 consists of 17 residues. As DNA, the CDR3 is TGCGCCAGCACCGACAGGGGGCCACTTTGTAACACCGGGGAGCTGTTTTTT. Protein sequence: CASTDRGPLCNTGELFF.

The chain combines TRBV23-1 with TRBJ2-4; a possible D gene is TRBD1 (6 bases). TRBV23-1 is sorted into the ORF group, with uncertain function. The V and J ends lost 6 bases and 0 bases respectively, with 15 bases between them. The CDR3 consists of 16 residues. CDR3 protein: CASREGQPLAKNIQYF. The CDR3 DNA sequence: TGCGCCAGCAGGGAAGGACAGCCCCTAGCCAAAAACATTCAGTACTTC.

The rearrangement uses TRBV2 and TRBJ1-5; no definite D call. The germline V gene has CDR1 SNHLY and CDR2 FYNNEI. V was clipped by 5 bases and J by 9 bases, with 17 bases between them. This CDR3 has 14 amino acids. In DNA, the CDR3 is TGTGCCAGCAGTCCTCGGACCCGCGGCCGGCCCCAGCATTTT. It encodes CASSPRTRGRPQHF.

In nucleotides, the CDR3 is TGTGCCAGCAGTTTATCTGCCGGGGATACCTATGGCTACACCTTC. Translated: CASSLSAGDTYGYTF. The V call is TRBV27, the J call TRBJ1-2; no definite D call. V was shortened by 0 bases and J by 4 bases, with 12 bases between the two germline ends. Germline CDR1 reads MNHEY; CDR2 reads SMNVEV (reference sequence). This CDR3 is 15 amino acids long.

A few counts support this clone. The chain is built from TRBV2 and TRBJ1-2; 7 bases agree with TRBD1. This CDR3 region has 14 residues. Germline lookup yields CDR1 SNHLY and CDR2 FYNNEI. The V segment lost 4 bases and the J segment 7 bases; nucleotides outside the gene matches: 9. CDR3 sequence (DNA): TGTGCCAGCAGTGTAGACAGGGCCTCGGGTGGCTACACCTTC. This codes for CASSVDRASGGYTF.

The chain uses TRBV9 and TRBJ2-3; D gene unclear. Germline values: CDR1 SGDLS, CDR2 YYNGEE. The CDR3 is 16 residues long. With 0 bases removed from V and 3 bases from J, the gap between germline ends came to 14 bases. The DNA of the CDR3 is TGTGCCAGCAGCGTAGGATCCCAGGTTCGGACAGATACGCAGTATTTT. Protein: CASSVGSQVRTDTQYF.

The chain joins TRBV5-6 to TRBJ2-7; 7 bases map to TRBD2. The CDR3 is made up of 13 amino acids. V shed 1 base and J 3 bases; nucleotides not matched to a gene: 1. From germline, CDR1 is SGHDT and CDR2 YYEEEE. CDR3 sequence reads: CASSLWGGYEQYF. The CDR3 DNA sequence: TGTGCCAGCAGCTTGTGGGGGGGCTACGAGCAGTACTTC. The complete variable domain, with remaining parts taken from reference TRBV5-6 and TRBJ2-7, reads DAGVTQSPTHLIKTRGQQVTLRCSPKSGHDTVSWYQQALGQGPQFIFQYYEEEERQRGNFPDRFSGHQFPNYSSELNVNALLLGDSALYLCASSLWGGYEQYFGPGTRLTVT.